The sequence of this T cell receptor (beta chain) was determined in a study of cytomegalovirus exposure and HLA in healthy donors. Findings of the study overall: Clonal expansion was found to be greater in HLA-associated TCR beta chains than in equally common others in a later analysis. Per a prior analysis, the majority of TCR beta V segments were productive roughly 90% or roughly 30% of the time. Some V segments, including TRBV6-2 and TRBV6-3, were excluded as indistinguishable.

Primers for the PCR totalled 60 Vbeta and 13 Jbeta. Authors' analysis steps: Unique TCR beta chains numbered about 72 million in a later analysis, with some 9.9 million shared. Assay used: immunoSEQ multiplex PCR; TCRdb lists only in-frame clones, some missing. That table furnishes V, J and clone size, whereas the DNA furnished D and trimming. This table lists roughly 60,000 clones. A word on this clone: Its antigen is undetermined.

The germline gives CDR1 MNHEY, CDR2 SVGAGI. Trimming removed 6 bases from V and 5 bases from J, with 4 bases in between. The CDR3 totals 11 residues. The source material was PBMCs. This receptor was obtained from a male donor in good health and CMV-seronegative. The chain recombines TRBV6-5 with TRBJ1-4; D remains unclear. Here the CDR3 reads CASSSNEKLFF. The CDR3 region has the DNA TGTGCCAGCAGCTCCAATGAAAAACTGTTTTTT.